These T cell receptor beta chains were read from a single sample in a study of identical twins. MiXCR, applied by TCRdb to the 5' RACE reads, yields one record per CDR3 protein. The sample has a few hundred thousand distinct CDR3 sequences; about 8% are singletons. Another study also made use of these data, one on yellow fever vaccine responses in identical twins.

Sequencing used CD8+ T cells sorted from blood. The receptor source for this set is a woman aged 18 to 35 in good health. The CDR3 runs from the conserved cysteine through the conserved F or W. A D gene is named only where the DNA matches it firmly. Not every row has a clone size; where given, it reads once, few, many or a size class.

J | V | D | size | CDR3 | DNA
TRBJ2-1 | TRBV30 | TRBD1 | few | CAWSMGTGADEQFF | TGTGCCTGGAGTATGGGGACAGGGGCGGATGAGCAGTTCTTC
TRBJ2-1 | TRBV20-1 | TRBD2 | many | CSARLAGGSNEQFF | TGCAGTGCTAGACTAGCGGGGGGGAGTAATGAGCAGTTCTTC
TRBJ2-5 | TRBV7-9 | NA | NA | CASTPRPSEAQYF | TGTGCCAGCACCCCCAGGCCATCCGAGGCCCAGTACTTC
TRBJ2-7 | TRBV7-6 | NA | few | CASSLASDLTYEQYF | TGTGCCAGCAGCTTAGCGTCTGATTTAACCTACGAGCAGTACTTC
TRBJ2-3 | TRBV11-2 | NA | many | CASSYRDWNGTQYF | TGTGCCAGCAGCTACCGGGACTGGAACGGAACGCAGTATTTT
TRBJ2-7 | TRBV12-3/TRBV12-4 | TRBD2 | many | CASTSGWGGYEQYF | TGTGCCAGCACCTCGGGCTGGGGGGGCTACGAGCAGTACTTC
TRBJ1-2 | TRBV4-1 | NA | NA | CASSQDQRGDYGYTF | TGCGCCAGCAGCCAAGATCAGAGAGGGGACTATGGCTACACCTTC
TRBJ2-7 | TRBV6-5 | TRBD2 | NA | CASSYRSSGYEQYF | TGTGCCAGCAGTTACAGGTCTAGCGGCTACGAGCAGTACTTC
TRBJ2-1 | TRBV27 | TRBD1 | few | CASSLRKDRGRYNEQFF | TGTGCCAGCAGTTTACGCAAGGACAGGGGGCGCTACAATGAGCAGTTCTTC
TRBJ2-5 | TRBV7-3 | TRBD2 | few | CASSLRTSGGPPETQYF | TGTGCCAGCAGCTTAAGGACTAGCGGGGGGCCTCCAGAGACCCAGTACTTC
TRBJ1-1 | TRBV18 | TRBD1 | few | CASSPIGTALEEAFF | TGTGCCAGCTCACCAATAGGGACAGCGCTGGAAGAAGCTTTCTTT
TRBJ1-1 | TRBV15 | NA | NA | CATSLENTEAFF | TGTGCCACCAGCCTTGAGAACACTGAAGCTTTCTTT
TRBJ2-1 | TRBV4-3 | NA | many | CASSQDQSSYNEQFF | TGCGCCAGCAGCCAAGACCAGAGCTCCTACAATGAGCAGTTCTTC
TRBJ2-6 | TRBV19 | NA | NA | CASNWDSGANVLTF | TGTGCCAGTAACTGGGACTCTGGGGCCAACGTCCTGACTTTC
TRBJ2-4 | TRBV25-1 | NA | NA | CASSDLVGDIQYF | TGTGCCAGCAGTGACCTGGTGGGGGACATTCAGTACTTC
TRBJ1-1 | TRBV6-1 | NA | once | CASSVSFSGHTEAFF | TGTGCCAGCAGTGTAAGTTTTTCGGGGCACACTGAAGCTTTCTTT
TRBJ1-1 | TRBV5-6 | TRBD1 | few | CASSLGQGSTEAFF | TGTGCCAGCAGCTTGGGACAGGGGAGTACTGAAGCTTTCTTT
TRBJ2-2 | TRBV14 | TRBD2 | NA | CASSQDSLASVTGELFF | TGTGCCAGCAGCCAAGATTCACTAGCGTCGGTCACCGGGGAGCTGTTTTTT
TRBJ2-7 | TRBV28 | NA | many | CASSQSGASEQYF | TGTGCCAGCAGCCAGTCCGGGGCCTCCGAGCAGTACTTC
TRBJ1-5 | TRBV5-5 | NA | once | CASSLTGNGNQPQHF | TGTGCCAGCAGCTTAACAGGGAATGGCAATCAGCCCCAGCATTTT
TRBJ2-3 | TRBV4-2 | NA | few | CASSQGGYSTDTQYF | TGTGCCAGCAGCCAAGGGGGATATAGCACAGATACGCAGTATTTT
TRBJ1-5 | TRBV18 | NA | NA | CASSPEGGRQPQHF | TGTGCCAGCTCACCGGAGGGGGGACGTCAGCCCCAGCATTTT
TRBJ2-1 | TRBV4-1 | NA | many | CASSQVTDRTYNEQFF | TGCGCCAGCAGCCAAGTCACGGACAGAACCTACAATGAGCAGTTCTTC
TRBJ1-4 | TRBV20-1 | NA | few | CSARVLLGTNEKLFF | TGCAGTGCTAGGGTCCTACTGGGGACTAATGAAAAACTGTTTTTT
TRBJ1-2 | TRBV11-2 | NA | NA | CASSLVQGVYGYTF | TGTGCCAGCAGCTTGGTTCAAGGGGTCTATGGCTACACCTTC
TRBJ2-7 | TRBV14 | TRBD1 | NA | CASSDRGLTYEQYF | TGTGCCAGCAGCGACAGGGGGCTGACCTACGAGCAGTACTTC
TRBJ2-1 | TRBV20-1 | NA | NA | CSAERSRISYNEQFF | TGTTCGGCGGAACGGTCCCGGATCTCCTACAATGAGCAGTTCTTC
TRBJ1-2 | TRBV11-2 | TRBD1 | few | CASSLLPTGDVFYGYTF | TGTGCCAGCAGCTTACTTCCTACAGGGGATGTGTTCTATGGCTACACCTTC
TRBJ2-7 | TRBV5-6 | NA | NA | CASSWRGDLSYEQYF | TGTGCCAGCAGCTGGAGGGGGGACCTCTCCTACGAGCAGTACTTC
TRBJ2-5 | TRBV25-1 | TRBD2 | few | CASSRVAGGPRETQYF | TGTGCCAGCAGCCGTGTAGCGGGAGGGCCCAGGGAGACCCAGTACTTC
TRBJ2-7 | TRBV29-1 | TRBD1 | many | CSARDSPYEQYF | TGCAGCGCCCGGGACAGCCCCTACGAGCAGTACTTC
TRBJ2-1 | TRBV24-1 | NA | few | CATGTDYNEQFF | TGTGCCACCGGGACTGATTATAATGAGCAGTTCTTC
TRBJ2-7 | TRBV12-3/TRBV12-4 | TRBD1 | few | CASTTQGYEQYF | TGTGCCAGCACAACACAGGGGTACGAGCAGTACTTC
TRBJ2-7 | TRBV6-5 | NA | NA | CASSLSKGGYDYEQYF | TGTGCCAGCAGTTTATCTAAGGGGGGATACGACTACGAGCAGTACTTC
TRBJ2-2 | TRBV11-1 | TRBD2 | NA | CASSPFLAGGPGTGELFF | TGTGCCAGCAGCCCCTTCCTAGCGGGAGGGCCGGGCACCGGGGAGCTGTTTTTT
TRBJ2-1 | TRBV28 | NA | many | CASSLSIADNEQFF | TGTGCCAGCAGTTTAAGTATTGCGGACAATGAGCAGTTCTTC
TRBJ2-3 | TRBV9 | TRBD1 | many | CASSAQTGTGGTDTQYF | TGTGCCAGCAGCGCCCAAACCGGGACAGGGGGGACAGATACGCAGTATTTT
TRBJ1-1 | TRBV4-3 | NA | few | CASSQTVSGGGTEAFF | TGCGCCAGCAGCCAAACCGTGTCCGGAGGCGGCACTGAAGCTTTCTTT
TRBJ2-2 | TRBV10-3 | NA | many | CAISETGPNTGELFF | TGTGCCATCAGTGAGACAGGGCCGAACACCGGGGAGCTGTTTTTT
TRBJ2-7 | TRBV10-3 | TRBD2 | many | CATGTSGAYEQYF | TGTGCCACTGGGACTAGCGGTGCCTACGAGCAGTACTTC
TRBJ2-7 | TRBV4-3 | NA | NA | CASSHLGNDYEQYF | TGCGCCAGCAGCCATCTGGGAAACGACTACGAGCAGTACTTC
TRBJ2-3 | TRBV6-1 | NA | few | CASSVFRGRVADTQYF | TGTGCCAGCAGTGTTTTCCGGGGTAGAGTGGCAGATACGCAGTATTTT
TRBJ2-2 | TRBV24-1 | TRBD1 | many | CATSDWDSYANTGELFF | TGTGCCACCAGTGACTGGGACAGCTACGCGAACACCGGGGAGCTGTTTTTT
TRBJ2-6 | TRBV12-3/TRBV12-4 | NA | few | CALSTPLGPNAGANVLTF | TGTGCCCTCAGTACCCCGCTGGGGCCGAACGCTGGGGCCAACGTCCTGACTTTC
TRBJ2-4 | TRBV29-1 | NA | many | CSVAPFWANIQYF | TGCAGCGTTGCCCCTTTCTGGGCAAACATTCAGTACTTC
TRBJ2-3 | TRBV7-7 | NA | once | CASSRDTTDTQYF | TGTGCTAGCAGCAGGGACACCACAGATACGCAGTATTTT
TRBJ1-1 | TRBV5-1 | NA | NA | CASSLVRGWTEAFF | TGCGCCAGCAGCTTGGTGAGGGGGTGGACTGAAGCTTTCTTT
TRBJ2-7 | TRBV2 | NA | NA | CASTGYEQYF | TGTGCCAGCACGGGTTACGAGCAGTACTTC
TRBJ2-1 | TRBV3-1 | NA | many | CASSQDLLAYNEQFF | TGTGCCAGCAGCCAAGATCTACTAGCCTACAATGAGCAGTTCTTC
TRBJ2-1 | TRBV7-3 | NA | few | CASSLELGPIYNEQFF | TGTGCCAGCAGCTTAGAACTAGGCCCTATTTACAATGAGCAGTTCTTC
TRBJ1-5 | TRBV12-3/TRBV12-4 | NA | few | CASSLEAGLYQPQHF | TGTGCCAGCAGTTTAGAGGCAGGACTTTATCAGCCCCAGCATTTT